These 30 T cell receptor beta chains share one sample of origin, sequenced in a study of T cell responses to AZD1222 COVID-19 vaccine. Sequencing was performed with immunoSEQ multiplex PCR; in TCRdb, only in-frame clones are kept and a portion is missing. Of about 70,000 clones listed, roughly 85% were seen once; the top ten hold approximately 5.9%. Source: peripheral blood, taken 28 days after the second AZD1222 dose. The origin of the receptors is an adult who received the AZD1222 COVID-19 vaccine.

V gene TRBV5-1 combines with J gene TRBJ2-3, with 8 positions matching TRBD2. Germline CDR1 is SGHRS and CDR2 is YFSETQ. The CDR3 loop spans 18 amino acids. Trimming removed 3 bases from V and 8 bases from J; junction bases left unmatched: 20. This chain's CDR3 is CASSSIDGGRGGPGTQYF. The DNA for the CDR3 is TGCGCCAGCAGCTCGATCGATGGAGGCCGGGGGGGGCCCGGTACGCAGTATTTT.

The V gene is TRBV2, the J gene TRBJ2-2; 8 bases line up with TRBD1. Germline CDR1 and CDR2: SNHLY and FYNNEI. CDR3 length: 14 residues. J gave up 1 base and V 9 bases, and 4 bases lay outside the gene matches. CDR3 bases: TGTGCCAGAACCGGGACAGGGAACACCGGGGAGCTGTTTTTT. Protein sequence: CARTGTGNTGELFF.

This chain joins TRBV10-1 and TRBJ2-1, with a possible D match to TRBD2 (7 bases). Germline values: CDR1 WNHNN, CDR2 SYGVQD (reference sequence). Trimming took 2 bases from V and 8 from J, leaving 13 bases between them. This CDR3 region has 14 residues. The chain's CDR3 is CASSERGGGDEQFF. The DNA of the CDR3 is TGCGCCAGCAGTGAGAGGGGGGGCGGGGATGAGCAGTTCTTC.

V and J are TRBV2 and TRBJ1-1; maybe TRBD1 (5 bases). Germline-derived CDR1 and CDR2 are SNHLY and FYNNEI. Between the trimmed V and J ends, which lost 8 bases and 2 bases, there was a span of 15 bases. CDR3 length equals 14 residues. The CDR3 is CASVTVHTNTEAFF. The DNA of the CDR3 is TGTGCCAGCGTGACAGTCCATACTAACACTGAAGCTTTCTTT.

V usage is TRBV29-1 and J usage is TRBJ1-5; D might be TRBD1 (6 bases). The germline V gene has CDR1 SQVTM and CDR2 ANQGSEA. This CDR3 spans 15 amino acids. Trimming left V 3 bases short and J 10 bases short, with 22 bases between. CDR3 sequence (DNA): TGCAGCGTTGACCTGACAGGAGCCGGAGTTGGACCCCAGCATTTT. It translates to CSVDLTGAGVGPQHF.

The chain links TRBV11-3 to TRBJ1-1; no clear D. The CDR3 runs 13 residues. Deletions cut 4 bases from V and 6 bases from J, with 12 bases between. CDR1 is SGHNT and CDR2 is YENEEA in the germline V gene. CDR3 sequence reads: CASSYGSGAEAFF. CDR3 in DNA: TGTGCCAGCAGCTACGGGTCGGGAGCTGAAGCTTTCTTT.

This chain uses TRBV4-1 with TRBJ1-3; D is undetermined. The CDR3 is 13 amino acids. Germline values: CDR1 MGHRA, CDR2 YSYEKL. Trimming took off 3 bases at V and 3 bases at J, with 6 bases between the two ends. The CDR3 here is CASSQGLGNTIYF. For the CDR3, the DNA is TGCGCCAGCAGCCAGGGCCTTGGAAACACCATATATTTT.

CDR3 loop: CASTGGDSYNEQFF. CDR3 bases: TGTGCCAGCACGGGGGGCGACTCCTACAATGAGCAGTTCTTC. V is TRBV11-2 and J is TRBJ2-1, with a tentative D call TRBD2 (7 bases). The V and J ends lost 7 bases and 0 bases respectively, with 10 bases between them. CDR1 and CDR2 from the germline V gene are SGHAT and FQNNGV. The CDR3 has 14 amino acids.

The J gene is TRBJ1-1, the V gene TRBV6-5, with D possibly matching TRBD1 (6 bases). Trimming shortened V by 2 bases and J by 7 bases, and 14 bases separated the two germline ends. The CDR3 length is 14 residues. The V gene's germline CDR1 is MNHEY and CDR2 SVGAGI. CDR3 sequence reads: CASSYTPGAIEAFF. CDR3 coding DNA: TGTGCCAGCAGTTACACCCCGGGGGCGATTGAAGCTTTCTTT.

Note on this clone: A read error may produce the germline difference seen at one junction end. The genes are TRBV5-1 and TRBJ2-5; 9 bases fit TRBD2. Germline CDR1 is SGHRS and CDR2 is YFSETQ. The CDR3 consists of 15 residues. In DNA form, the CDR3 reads TGCGCCCGCAGCTTGGGGGCGGGGGGGCAAGAGACCCAGTACTTC. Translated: CARSLGAGGQETQYF.

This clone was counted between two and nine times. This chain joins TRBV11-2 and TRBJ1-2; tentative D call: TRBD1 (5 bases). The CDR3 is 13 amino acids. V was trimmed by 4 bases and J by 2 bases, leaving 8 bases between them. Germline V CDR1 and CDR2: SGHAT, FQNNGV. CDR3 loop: CASSWQGNYGYTF. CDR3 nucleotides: TGTGCCAGCAGCTGGCAGGGAAACTATGGCTACACCTTC.

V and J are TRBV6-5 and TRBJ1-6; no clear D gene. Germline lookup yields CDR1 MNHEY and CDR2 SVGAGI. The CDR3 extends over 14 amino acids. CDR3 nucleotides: TGTGGGACGCAGGAAGTCTCCTATAATTCACCCCTCCACTTT. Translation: CGTQEVSYNSPLHF.

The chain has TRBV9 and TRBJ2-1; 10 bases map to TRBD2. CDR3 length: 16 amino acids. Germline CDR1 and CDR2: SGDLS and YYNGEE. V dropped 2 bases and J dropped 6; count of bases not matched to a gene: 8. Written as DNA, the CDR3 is TGTGCCAGCAGCGTTGCTCCGGGACTAGCGACCAATGAGCAGTTCTTC. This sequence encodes CASSVAPGLATNEQFF.

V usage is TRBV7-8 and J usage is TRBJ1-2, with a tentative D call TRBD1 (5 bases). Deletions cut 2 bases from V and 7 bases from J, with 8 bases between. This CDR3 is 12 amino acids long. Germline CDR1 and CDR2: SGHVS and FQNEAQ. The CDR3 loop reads CASSLQGLGYTF. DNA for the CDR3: TGTGCCAGCAGCTTACAGGGTCTTGGCTACACCTTC.

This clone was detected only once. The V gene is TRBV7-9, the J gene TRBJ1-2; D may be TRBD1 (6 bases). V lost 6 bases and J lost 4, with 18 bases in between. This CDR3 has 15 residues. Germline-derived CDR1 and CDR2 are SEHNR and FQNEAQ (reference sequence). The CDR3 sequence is CASRYNREVGYGYTF. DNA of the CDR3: TGTGCCAGCAGATACAACAGGGAGGTGGGCTATGGCTACACCTTC.

The CDR3: CASRSTGVAGEKLFF. The CDR3 DNA follows: TGTGCCAGCAGATCCACAGGGGTGGCGGGTGAAAAACTGTTTTTT. The gene calls are TRBV28 and TRBJ1-4, with 7 bases lining up with TRBD1. Germline CDR1 reads MDHEN; CDR2 reads SYDVKM. This CDR3 region has 15 residues. V lost 6 bases, J lost 7 bases, and 11 bases stayed unmatched.

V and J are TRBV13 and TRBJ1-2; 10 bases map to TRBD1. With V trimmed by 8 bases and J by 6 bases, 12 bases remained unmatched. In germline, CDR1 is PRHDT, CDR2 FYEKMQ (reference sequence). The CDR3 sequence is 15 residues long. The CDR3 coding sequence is TGTGCCAGCCATAGTTCGGACAGGGGGGAAGATGGCTACACCTTC. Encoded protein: CASHSSDRGEDGYTF.

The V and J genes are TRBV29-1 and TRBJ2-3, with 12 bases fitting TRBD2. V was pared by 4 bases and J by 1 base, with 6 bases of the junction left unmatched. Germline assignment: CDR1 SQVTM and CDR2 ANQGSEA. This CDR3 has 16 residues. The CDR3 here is CSVGLAGGPRTDTQYF. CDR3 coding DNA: TGCAGCGTTGGGCTAGCGGGGGGGCCGCGCACAGATACGCAGTATTTT.

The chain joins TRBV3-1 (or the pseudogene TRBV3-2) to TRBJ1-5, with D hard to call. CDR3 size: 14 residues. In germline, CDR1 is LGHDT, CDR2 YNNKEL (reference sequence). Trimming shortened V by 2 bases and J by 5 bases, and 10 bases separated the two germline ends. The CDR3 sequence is CASSQPGSYQPQHF. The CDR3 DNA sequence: TGTGCCAGCAGCCAACCGGGCAGCTATCAGCCCCAGCATTTT.

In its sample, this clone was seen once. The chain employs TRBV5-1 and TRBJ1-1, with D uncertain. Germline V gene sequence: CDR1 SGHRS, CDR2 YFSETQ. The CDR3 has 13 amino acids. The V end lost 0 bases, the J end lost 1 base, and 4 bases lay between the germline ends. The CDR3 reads CASSLGRNTEAFF. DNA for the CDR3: TGCGCCAGCAGCTTGGGAAGGAACACTGAAGCTTTCTTT.

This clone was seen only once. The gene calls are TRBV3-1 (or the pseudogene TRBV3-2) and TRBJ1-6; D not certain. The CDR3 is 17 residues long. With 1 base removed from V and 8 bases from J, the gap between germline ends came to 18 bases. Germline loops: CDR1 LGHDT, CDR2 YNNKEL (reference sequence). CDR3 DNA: TGTGCCAGCAGCCAAGCCTTCATCGGGGTACGTGATTCACCCCTCCACTTT. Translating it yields CASSQAFIGVRDSPLHF.

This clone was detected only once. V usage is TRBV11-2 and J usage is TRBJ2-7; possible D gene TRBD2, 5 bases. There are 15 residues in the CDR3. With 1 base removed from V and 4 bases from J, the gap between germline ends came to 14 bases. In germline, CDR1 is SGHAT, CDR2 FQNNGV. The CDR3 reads CASSLVSGLSYEQYF. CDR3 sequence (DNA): TGTGCCAGCAGCTTAGTTTCAGGACTCAGTTACGAGCAGTACTTC.

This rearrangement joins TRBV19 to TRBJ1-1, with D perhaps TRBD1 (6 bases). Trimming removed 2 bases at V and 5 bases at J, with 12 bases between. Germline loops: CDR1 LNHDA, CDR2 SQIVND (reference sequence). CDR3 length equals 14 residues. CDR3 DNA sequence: TGTGCCAGTAGTATAAGGGGGGCGCGGACTGAAGCTTTCTTT. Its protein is CASSIRGARTEAFF.

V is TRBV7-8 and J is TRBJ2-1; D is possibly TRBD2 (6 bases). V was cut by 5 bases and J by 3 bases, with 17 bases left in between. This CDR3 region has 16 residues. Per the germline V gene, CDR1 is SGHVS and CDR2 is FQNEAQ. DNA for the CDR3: TGTGCCAGCAGCCGACTAGGTTGGGGGGACTACAATGAGCAGTTCTTC. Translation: CASSRLGWGDYNEQFF.

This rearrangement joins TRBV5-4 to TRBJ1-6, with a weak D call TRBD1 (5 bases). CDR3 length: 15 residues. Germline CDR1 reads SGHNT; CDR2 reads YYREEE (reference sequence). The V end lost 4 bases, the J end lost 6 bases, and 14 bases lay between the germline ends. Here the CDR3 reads CASSRDGATNSPLHF. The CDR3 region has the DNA TGTGCCAGCAGCAGGGACGGGGCGACTAATTCACCCCTCCACTTT.

CDR3: CASSQTRETGGYGYTF. The CDR3 DNA sequence: TGCGCCAGCAGCCAAACTAGAGAGACAGGGGGCTATGGCTACACCTTC. This chain connects TRBV4-1 to TRBJ1-2; the match to TRBD1 covers 9 bases. The length of the CDR3 is 16 residues. With V trimmed by 2 bases and J by 4 bases, 8 bases remained unmatched. Germline V lookup: CDR1 MGHRA, CDR2 YSYEKL.

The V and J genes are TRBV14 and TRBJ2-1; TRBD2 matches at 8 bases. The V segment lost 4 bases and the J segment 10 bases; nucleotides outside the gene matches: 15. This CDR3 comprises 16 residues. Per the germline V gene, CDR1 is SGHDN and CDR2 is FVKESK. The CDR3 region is CASSPRRGGLGQEQFF. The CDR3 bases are TGTGCCAGCAGCCCCCGCCGGGGGGGGTTAGGACAGGAGCAGTTCTTC.

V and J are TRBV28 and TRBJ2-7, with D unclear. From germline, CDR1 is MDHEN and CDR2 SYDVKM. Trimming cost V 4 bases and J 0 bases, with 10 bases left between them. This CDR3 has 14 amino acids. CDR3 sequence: CASSSPDVSYEQYF. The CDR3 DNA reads TGTGCCAGCAGTTCTCCTGACGTCTCCTACGAGCAGTACTTC.

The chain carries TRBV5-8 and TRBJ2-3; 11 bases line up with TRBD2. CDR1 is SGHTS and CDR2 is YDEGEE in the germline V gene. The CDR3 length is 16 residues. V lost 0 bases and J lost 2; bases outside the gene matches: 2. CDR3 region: CASSLGLAGLTDTQYF. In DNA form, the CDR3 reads TGTGCCAGCAGCTTGGGACTAGCGGGGCTCACAGATACGCAGTATTTT.

The CDR3 loop is CASSQGGSNEKLFF. The CDR3 coding sequence is TGTGCCAGCAGCCAAGGGGGGTCTAATGAAAAACTGTTTTTT. The chain combines TRBV3-1 (or the pseudogene TRBV3-2) with TRBJ1-4; D is possibly TRBD1 (5 bases). The CDR3 contains 14 residues. Germline CDR1 reads LGHDT; CDR2 reads YNNKEL (reference sequence). Trimming took off 1 base at V and 3 bases at J, with 6 bases between the two ends.